The source of this TCR beta chain is a study of T-cell memory formation after mild COVID-19. TCRdb ran MiXCR on the 5' RACE reads and lists one entry per CDR3 protein. This sample has 75,000 to 95,000 distinct CDR3 sequences, with around 16% found just once. General study findings and limits: Pre-infection memory contained some responding clones, which suggested that cross-reactive memory had joined.

A note on this clonotype: The antigen is unknown.

Germline V gene data show CDR1 as SNHLY and CDR2 as FYNNEI. The CDR3 is 19 amino acids. Trimming left V 3 bases short and J 0 bases short, with 23 bases between. The gene calls are TRBV2 and TRBJ2-5, with D tentatively TRBD1 (5 bases). This clonotype originated in a man younger than 35 who had mild COVID-19 (a few samples of this study predate the infection). Cell type and time point are not known. Source material: PBMCs or a T cell subset sorted from them (not recorded which). The CDR3 DNA follows: TGTGCCAGCAGTGAGCTTCGGGCCGTCGCCGCAGGGTACCAAGAGACCCAGTACTTC. This translates into CASSELRAVAAGYQETQYF.